Reported below is one TCR beta chain. The V segment lost 5 bases and the J segment 2 bases; nucleotides outside the gene matches: 8. CDR1 is MNHNY and CDR2 is SVGAGI in the germline V gene (reference sequence). This CDR3 spans 16 amino acids. The assay was immunoSEQ multiplex PCR, and TCRdb's table has in-frame clones only and misses some. The sample consists of about 3,600 clones, under 80% of them appearing once. The data stem from a study of early stage breast cancer tumors. The clonotype originates from a middle-aged person with breast cancer. Sequenced input: breast tumor tissue. The chain is built from TRBV6-6 and TRBJ2-5, with 10 bases aligning to TRBD2. The DNA of the CDR3 is TGTGCCAGCAGTCCTAGCGGGAGCGGGCGACAAGAGACCCAGTACTTC. As protein: CASSPSGSGRQETQYF.